There are many counts of the clone carrying this T cell receptor beta chain. This entry is derived from a study of T-cell memory formation after mild COVID-19. CDR1 and CDR2 (germline): SGHRS, YFSETQ. The CDR3 spans 15 residues. Trimming shortened V by 2 bases and J by 0 bases, and 9 bases separated the two germline ends. TCRdb re-derived calls from the 5' RACE reads in MiXCR, one entry per CDR3 protein. The sample includes a few hundred thousand distinct CDR3 sequences, approximately 21% of them seen just once. The chain combines TRBV5-1 with TRBJ2-1; D remains unclear. Sequencing input: PBMCs or a T cell subset sorted from them (not recorded which). This sequence originates from an adult woman who had mild COVID-19 (a few samples of this study predate the infection). Cell type and time point are not known. This CDR3 is CASSLVEPSYNEQFF. In DNA form, the CDR3 reads TGCGCCAGCAGCTTAGTAGAGCCCTCCTACAATGAGCAGTTCTTC.